A single sample is the source of the 19 T cell receptor beta chains below, sequenced in a study of T-cell reconstitution after alpha-beta-depleted transplantation in children. Unique molecular identifiers tagged the TCRbeta library. TCRdb itself ran the PCR reads through MiXCR, one entry per CDR3 protein. The table lists 300,000 to 400,000 distinct CDR3 sequences, about 14% of them singletons, with about 4.5% in the top ten. This material consisted of PBMCs, taken from the stem cell graft. Source of these receptors: a human donor who donated a stem cell graft to a child with Fanconi anemia.

The chain uses TRBV2 and TRBJ2-3, with TRBD2 matching 10 bases. CDR1 SNHLY and CDR2 FYNNEI come from the germline V gene. This CDR3 contains 16 residues. V dropped 5 bases and J dropped 6; count of bases not matched to a gene: 11. The CDR3 coding sequence is TGTGCCAGCAGTACCCCAGCGGGGGGGCTGCACGATACGCAGTATTTT. As protein: CASSTPAGGLHDTQYF.

The V gene is TRBV5-1, the J gene TRBJ2-7; D remains ambiguous. The CDR3 loop spans 13 amino acids. Germline CDR1 and CDR2: SGHRS and YFSETQ. The V gene lost 0 bases and the J gene lost 7 bases, with 11 bases spanning the gap. CDR3 residues: CASSLGTYSEQYF. In DNA, the CDR3 is TGCGCCAGCAGCTTGGGGACCTATTCGGAGCAGTACTTC.

This clonotype has just a few counts. The rearrangement uses TRBV7-9 and TRBJ2-3; maybe TRBD1 (6 bases). Per the germline V gene, CDR1 is SEHNR and CDR2 is FQNEAQ (reference sequence). The CDR3 has 15 amino acids. V was shortened by 4 bases and J by 4 bases, with 15 bases between the two germline ends. The CDR3 DNA reads as TGTGCCAGCAGCTCTTACCTTCAGGGGTCAGATACGCAGTATTTT. Protein product: CASSSYLQGSDTQYF.

Ten or more counts support this clonotype. V gene TRBV7-2 combines with J gene TRBJ2-2, with TRBD1 as a possible D gene (5 bases). Germline assignment: CDR1 SGHTA and CDR2 FQGNSA. V dropped 5 bases and J dropped 6 bases, with 10 bases sitting between them. The CDR3 covers 13 residues. In DNA form, the CDR3 reads TGTGCCAGCAGCCCTGGGGCAGCCGGGGAGCTGTTTTTT. Amino acid sequence: CASSPGAAGELFF.

This clonotype appeared a few times. This chain uses TRBV5-1 with TRBJ1-1, with D perhaps TRBD1 (5 bases). The CDR3 is 14 amino acids. Trimming pared 2 bases from V and 4 bases from J, leaving 12 bases between. Germline CDR1 and CDR2: SGHRS and YFSETQ. This CDR3 is CASSFPGAATEAFF. The CDR3 nucleotides are TGCGCCAGCAGCTTTCCCGGGGCGGCCACTGAAGCTTTCTTT.

The chain carries TRBV30 and TRBJ1-6; 7 bases agree with TRBD1. This CDR3 comprises 13 residues. V lost 4 bases to trimming and J lost 7 bases; unmatched junction nucleotides: 4. Germline CDR1 reads GTSNPN; CDR2 reads SVGIG (reference sequence). This CDR3 is CAWNRDSNSPLHF. CDR3 in DNA: TGTGCCTGGAACCGGGACAGCAATTCACCCCTCCACTTT.

This clonotype has just a few counts. J is TRBJ1-5 and V is TRBV4-3, with 8 bases that match TRBD1. V gave up 3 bases and J gave up 4 bases; unmatched junction bases: 2. CDR1 is LGHNA, CDR2 YSLEER, per germline. The CDR3 has 14 residues. The CDR3 is CASSQDRENQPQHF. Written as DNA, the CDR3 is TGCGCCAGCAGCCAGGACAGGGAAAATCAGCCCCAGCATTTT.

J is TRBJ2-5 and V is TRBV6-1; 8 nucleotides align to TRBD2. With V trimmed by 6 bases and J by 3 bases, 9 bases remained unmatched. Germline V gives CDR1 MNHNS, CDR2 SASEGT. The CDR3 contains 15 residues. The CDR3 region is CASSTSGGPEETQYF. CDR3 DNA sequence: TGTGCCAGCAGCACGTCGGGGGGGCCCGAAGAGACCCAGTACTTC.

This clonotype has only a few counts. This chain connects TRBV5-1 to TRBJ2-3; no clear D gene. Germline CDR1 is SGHRS and CDR2 is YFSETQ. The CDR3 runs 16 residues. The V and J ends lost 4 bases and 0 bases respectively, with 15 bases between them. Written as DNA, the CDR3 is TGCGCCAGCAGCCACCCCGGGTCCTCTAGCACAGATACGCAGTATTTT. Amino acids: CASSHPGSSSTDTQYF. Complete variable domain (other parts from reference TRBV5-1 and TRBJ2-3): KAGVTQTPRYLIKTRGQQVTLSCSPISGHRSVSWYQQTPGQGLQFLFEYFSETQRNKGNFPGRFSGRQFSNSRSEMNVSTLELGDSALYLCASSHPGSSSTDTQYFGPGTRLTVL.

Here the CDR3 reads CASSSYPREYADTQYF. For the CDR3, the DNA is TGTGCCAGCAGCTCTTACCCTCGGGAATATGCAGATACGCAGTATTTT. This sequence joins TRBV7-9 and TRBJ2-3, with D possibly TRBD2 on 5 matching bases. The CDR3 sequence is 16 residues long. Looked up from germline, CDR1 is SEHNR and CDR2 is FQNEAQ (reference sequence). The V end lost 4 bases, the J end lost 4 bases, and 18 bases lay between the germline ends. Supplemented by reference TRBV7-9 and TRBJ2-3, the full variable domain reads DTGVSQNPRHKITKRGQNVTFRCDPISEHNRLYWYRQTLGQGPEFLTYFQNEAQLEKSRLLSDRFSAERPKGSFSTLEIQRTEQGDSAMYLCASSSYPREYADTQYFGPGTRLTVL.

This clonotype has only a few counts. The chain employs TRBV20-1 and TRBJ2-1; TRBD2 matches at 11 bases. Germline CDR1 reads DFQATT; CDR2 reads SNEGSKA (reference sequence). This CDR3 has 15 amino acids. The ends lost 0 bases at V and 7 bases at J; junction bases unmatched: 5. DNA for the CDR3: TGCAGTGCTAGAGATCTGACTAGCGGGGTTAATGAGCAGTTCTTC. Its protein product is CSARDLTSGVNEQFF.

This clonotype was counted ten times or more. The chain carries TRBV12-3 or TRBV12-4 and TRBJ2-1, with D perhaps matching TRBD2 (6 bases). V lost 7 bases and J lost 10, with 20 bases in between. This CDR3 has 14 amino acids. Written as DNA, the CDR3 is TGTGCCAGCACCCTCGGGACTTGGGATCTCGAGCAGTTCTTC. This encodes CASTLGTWDLEQFF.

This rearrangement joins TRBV4-3 to TRBJ2-1; 10 bases are a match to TRBD1. This CDR3 comprises 16 residues. V gave up 1 base and J gave up 5 bases; unmatched junction bases: 5. Germline loops: CDR1 LGHNA, CDR2 YSLEER. CDR3: CASSQGGTGDDNEQFF. Here the CDR3 DNA reads TGCGCCAGCAGCCAAGGAGGGACAGGGGACGACAATGAGCAGTTCTTC.

This chain links TRBV20-1 with TRBJ1-2; D call uncertain. The CDR3 length is 11 residues. Germline V gene lookup returns CDR1 DFQATT and CDR2 SNEGSKA (reference sequence). The V gene lost 3 bases and the J gene lost 4 bases, with 6 bases spanning the gap. The CDR3 nucleotides read TGCAGTGCTAGTATCGGCTATGGCTACACCTTC. It yields the protein CSASIGYGYTF.

The sample holds many counts of this clonotype. The J gene is TRBJ2-1, the V gene TRBV2, with D possibly being TRBD2 (7 bases). Germline CDR1 is SNHLY and CDR2 is FYNNEI. CDR3 length equals 15 residues. V lost 6 bases and J lost 4, with 16 bases in between. The CDR3 bases are TGTGCCAGCAGCGAGACTAGGGGGGGTTACAATGAGCAGTTCTTC. Protein: CASSETRGGYNEQFF.

V and J are TRBV7-9 and TRBJ2-3, with D perhaps given as TRBD1 or TRBD2 (5 bases each). Germline V lookup: CDR1 SEHNR, CDR2 FQNEAQ (reference sequence). The V end lost 4 bases, the J end lost 2 bases, and 10 bases lay between the germline ends. The CDR3 is 14 residues long. The CDR3 coding sequence is TGTGCCAGCAGCTCTCGAGGGGACACAGATACGCAGTATTTT. Its translation is CASSSRGDTDTQYF.

CDR3 protein: CAASLTPSSYNEQFF. CDR3 bases: TGTGCCGCCTCCCTCACACCAAGCTCCTACAATGAGCAGTTCTTC. This chain links TRBV15 with TRBJ2-1; no clear D. Germline CDR1 and CDR2: LNHNV and YYDKDF (reference sequence). This CDR3 is built from 15 residues. Between the trimmed V and J ends, which lost 11 bases and 0 bases, there was a span of 17 bases.

This clonotype was observed a handful of times. The rearrangement links TRBV12-3 or TRBV12-4 to TRBJ1-1, with D maybe TRBD1 (5 bases). The CDR3 runs 15 residues. Trimming left V 4 bases short and J 3 bases short, with 15 bases between. CDR3 nucleotides: TGTGCCAGCAGTTCTCCCAGGGAACGGGACACTGAAGCTTTCTTT. Translated: CASSSPRERDTEAFF.

This clonotype was detected many times. The rearrangement uses TRBV4-2 and TRBJ1-6, with D hard to call. Germline CDR1 and CDR2: LGHNA and YNFKEQ. The CDR3 contains 13 residues. V lost 0 bases and J lost 10, with 7 bases in between. CDR3 nucleotide sequence: TGTGCCAGCAGCCAAGAGGGCAGGTCACCCCTCCACTTT. Translation gives CASSQEGRSPLHF.